Below are 18 T cell receptor beta chains sequenced from a single sample in a study of blood T cell repertoires in COVID-19. Measured with immunoSEQ multiplex PCR; TCRdb has only the in-frame clones, and not every one. The sample yields 140,000 to 150,000 clones, approximately 82% seen once. The sequencing input was peripheral blood. Source of these receptors: a man in his sixties with active or convalescent COVID-19.

The chain is built from TRBV3-1 (or the pseudogene TRBV3-2) and TRBJ2-6, with D perhaps matching TRBD1 (6 bases). Trimming removed 0 bases from V and 2 bases from J, with 8 bases in between. CDR1 is LGHDT, CDR2 YNNKEL, per germline (reference sequence). The CDR3 extends over 16 amino acids. In DNA, the CDR3 is TGTGCCAGCAGCCAAGACCCAGGGGCTGGGGCCAACGTCCTGACTTTC. Translating it yields CASSQDPGAGANVLTF.

This clone was seen just once. This chain links TRBV5-1 with TRBJ1-6; possibly TRBD1 for D (6 bases). Germline values: CDR1 SGHRS, CDR2 YFSETQ. CDR3 length: 18 residues. V gave up 0 bases and J gave up 5 bases, with 18 bases separating them. In DNA form, the CDR3 reads TGCGCCAGCAGCTTGGACCGGCAGGGGACGGGAAATAATTCACCCCTCCACTTT. Translating it yields CASSLDRQGTGNNSPLHF. The variable domain in full, completed from reference TRBV5-1 and TRBJ1-6, reads KAGVTQTPRYLIKTRGQQVTLSCSPISGHRSVSWYQQTPGQGLQFLFEYFSETQRNKGNFPGRFSGRQFSNSRSEMNVSTLELGDSALYLCASSLDRQGTGNNSPLHFGNGTRLTVT.

This chain links TRBV7-9 with TRBJ2-7, with D perhaps TRBD1 (5 bases). The CDR3 runs to 14 residues. Germline V lookup: CDR1 SEHNR, CDR2 FQNEAQ (reference sequence). Trimming took off 5 bases at V and 3 bases at J, with 14 bases between the two ends. CDR3 region: CASSPLDSSYEQYF. The CDR3, as DNA: TGTGCCAGCAGCCCACTTGACAGCAGCTACGAGCAGTACTTC.

The chain is built from TRBV5-4 and TRBJ1-2; 10 nucleotides line up with TRBD1. Germline CDR1 is SGHNT and CDR2 is YYREEE (reference sequence). J gave up 4 bases and V 4 bases, and 4 bases lay outside the gene matches. The CDR3 is 14 amino acids. The CDR3 bases are TGTGCCAGCAGCCAGAGGACAGGGGGCTATGGCTACACCTTC. It encodes CASSQRTGGYGYTF.

This sequence joins TRBV7-6 and TRBJ1-1; D ambiguous. The CDR3 is made up of 15 amino acids. The germline gives CDR1 SGHVS, CDR2 FNYEAQ. V lost 2 bases and J 5 bases, leaving 15 bases between the germline ends. This chain's CDR3 is CASSLLPKAGTEAFF. CDR3 DNA: TGTGCCAGCAGCTTATTGCCCAAGGCGGGAACTGAAGCTTTCTTT.

Only one count was recorded for this clone. J is TRBJ2-3 and V is TRBV7-9, with a tentative D call TRBD1 (5 bases). V lost 2 bases, J lost 0 bases, and 9 bases lay in between. Germline V gene data show CDR1 as SEHNR and CDR2 as FQNEAQ (reference sequence). This CDR3 region has 15 residues. CDR3 bases: TGTGCCAGCAGCTTATCGCAGGGAAGCACAGATACGCAGTATTTT. Protein: CASSLSQGSTDTQYF.

This clone was seen a handful of times. The rearrangement uses TRBV15 and TRBJ2-7; 8 bases map to TRBD1. Germline lookup yields CDR1 LNHNV and CDR2 YYDKDF (reference sequence). This CDR3 spans 15 amino acids. With 4 bases clipped from V and 8 bases from J, the junction kept 13 bases outside the gene matches. The CDR3 bases are TGTGCCACCAGCATTTCGCGGACAGGGAACTATAAGCAGTACGTC. Encoded protein: CATSISRTGNYKQYV.

Written as DNA, the CDR3 is TGTGCTAGTGGAGAGGACAGGGGGAGGCTCTATGGCTACACCTTC. It specifies CASGEDRGRLYGYTF. The chain has TRBV12-5 and TRBJ1-2, with 10 bases that match TRBD1. Looked up from germline, CDR1 is LGHNT and CDR2 is FRNRAP. This CDR3 has 15 amino acids. V lost 6 bases, J lost 4 bases, and 8 bases stayed unmatched.

This chain joins TRBV5-1 and TRBJ2-7; D possibly corresponds to TRBD2 (6 bases). Trimming stripped 4 bases from V and 5 bases from J, with 16 bases between. The CDR3 covers 14 residues. The V gene's germline CDR1 is SGHRS and CDR2 YFSETQ. As DNA, the CDR3 is TGCGCCAGCAGCCTCCAAGGGACTCTCGACGAGCAGTACTTC. Translated: CASSLQGTLDEQYF.

As DNA, the CDR3 is TGTGCCAGCATCCGTAGTGGACAGGGACCTAACTATGGCTACACCTTC. Its translation: CASIRSGQGPNYGYTF. V usage is TRBV7-2 and J usage is TRBJ1-2; the match to TRBD1 covers 8 bases. V was pared by 7 bases and J by 0 bases, with 10 bases of the junction left unmatched. The CDR3 extends over 16 amino acids. Germline loops: CDR1 SGHTA, CDR2 FQGNSA.

This sequence joins TRBV18 and TRBJ2-3; D remains ambiguous. The CDR3 sequence is 16 residues long. Trimming cost V 1 base and J 0 bases, with 11 bases left between them. In germline, CDR1 is KGHSH, CDR2 LQKENI. DNA for the CDR3: TGTGCCAGCTCACCACTCCGCGGCACTAGCACAGATACGCAGTATTTT. It yields the protein CASSPLRGTSTDTQYF. Using reference TRBV18 and TRBJ2-3 for the parts outside the CDR3, the full variable domain is NAGVMQNPRHLVRRRGQEARLRCSPMKGHSHVYWYRQLPEEGLKFMVYLQKENIIDESGMPKERFSAEFPKEGPSILRIQQVVRGDSAAYFCASSPLRGTSTDTQYFGPGTRLTVL.

The V and J genes are TRBV6-5 and TRBJ2-3; 14 bases align to TRBD2. After removal of 4 bases from V and 4 bases from J, the junction contained 4 bases not matched to a gene. The CDR3 spans 16 residues. Germline V gene lookup returns CDR1 MNHEY and CDR2 SVGAGI. DNA of the CDR3: TGTGCCAGCAGTTCCACGGGACTAGCGGGAGCAGATACGCAGTATTTT. It codes for CASSSTGLAGADTQYF.

This clone was seen just once. The chain combines TRBV11-2 with TRBJ2-7, with 11 bases lining up with TRBD1. Germline values: CDR1 SGHAT, CDR2 FQNNGV. J lost 3 bases, V lost 3 bases, and 4 bases had no gene match. The CDR3 is 15 residues long. Here the CDR3 DNA reads TGTGCCAGCAGCTTGGGGACAGGGGGTCTCTACGAGCAGTACGTC. This codes for CASSLGTGGLYEQYV.

This clone has more than one count but fewer than ten. This chain joins TRBV7-9 and TRBJ2-5, with 8 bases fitting TRBD2. Trimming removed 5 bases from V and 5 bases from J; junction bases left unmatched: 7. The CDR3 length is 14 residues. Germline CDR1 SEHNR, CDR2 FQNEAQ (reference sequence). The CDR3 is CASSPKTSAETQYF. In DNA, the CDR3 is TGTGCCAGCAGCCCGAAGACTAGCGCGGAGACCCAGTACTTC.

CDR3 coding DNA: TGTGCCAGCAGCTTTGGGGCCGAGCAGTACGTC. This translates into CASSFGAEQYV. The chain links TRBV11-2 to TRBJ2-7; TRBD1 is a possible D gene (5 bases). The CDR3 length is 11 residues. Trimming shortened V by 3 bases and J by 6 bases, and 6 bases separated the two germline ends. In germline, CDR1 is SGHAT, CDR2 FQNNGV.

This clone was recorded only once. The chain joins TRBV6-5 to TRBJ1-1; 9 bases fit TRBD1. Losses at the gene ends were 6 bases for V and 1 base for J; bases not matched to a gene: 3. CDR1 is MNHEY, CDR2 SVGAGI, per germline. This CDR3 comprises 14 residues. CDR3 loop: CASRGQGQNTEAFF. The CDR3 DNA sequence: TGTGCCAGCAGAGGACAGGGGCAGAACACTGAAGCTTTCTTT.

This clone was seen just once. The V call is TRBV9, the J call TRBJ2-2; 7 bases are a match to TRBD2. The ends lost 6 bases at V and 1 base at J; junction bases unmatched: 9. The CDR3 runs to 16 residues. Germline loops: CDR1 SGDLS, CDR2 YYNGEE. The CDR3 reads CASTAGDYLNTGELFF. In DNA, the CDR3 is TGTGCCAGCACCGCCGGGGACTACCTGAACACCGGGGAGCTGTTTTTT.

The rearrangement joins TRBV11-1 to TRBJ1-1, with 10 bases lining up with TRBD1. After removal of 0 bases from V and 2 bases from J, the junction contained 9 bases not matched to a gene. The CDR3 totals 18 residues. Germline V gene lookup returns CDR1 SGHAT and CDR2 FQDESV (reference sequence). DNA for the CDR3: TGTGCCAGCAGCTTAGCGACCGGGACAGGGGATAGTAACACTGAAGCTTTCTTT. Protein sequence: CASSLATGTGDSNTEAFF.